This entry lists 12 T cell receptor beta chains sequenced from one sample in a study of cytomegalovirus exposure and HLA in healthy donors. Researchers ran the PCR with 60 Vbeta and 13 Jbeta primers. TCRdb keeps only in-frame clones here, not all; method: immunoSEQ multiplex PCR. In the table there are some 150,000 clones, roughly 9.6% of which are singletons. The sequencing sample was made of PBMCs. Every receptor here comes from a woman in her thirties or forties in good health and CMV-seropositive.

This clone was recorded a few times. V is TRBV10-2 and J is TRBJ1-3; 8 bases are shared with TRBD1. Per germline, CDR1 WSHSY and CDR2 SAAADI. After removal of 6 bases from V and 2 bases from J, the junction contained 0 bases not matched to a gene. The CDR3 has 13 residues. In DNA form, the CDR3 reads TGCGCCAGCAGGACAGGGGCTGGAAACACCATATATTTT. It encodes CASRTGAGNTIYF.

This clone was found a few times. The chain combines TRBV27 with TRBJ2-5; D unresolved. This CDR3 contains 15 residues. Germline assignment: CDR1 MNHEY and CDR2 SMNVEV (reference sequence). V lost 7 bases to trimming and J lost 2 bases, with 17 bases between them. As DNA, the CDR3 is TGTGCCAGCATGCCATACCCCAGGATTCAAGAGACCCAGTACTTC. It specifies CASMPYPRIQETQYF.

The rearrangement joins TRBV6-5 to TRBJ1-5; 7 bases line up with TRBD1. The CDR3 runs to 15 residues. The trim removed 5 bases at V and 2 bases at J, leaving 6 bases unmatched. From germline, CDR1 is MNHEY and CDR2 SVGAGI. The DNA of the CDR3 is TGTGCCAGCAGTAAACAGGGGTCGGGCAATCAGCCCCAGCATTTT. This encodes CASSKQGSGNQPQHF.

The J gene is TRBJ2-7, the V gene TRBV7-2; 11 bases line up with TRBD1. Germline V gene data show CDR1 as SGHTA and CDR2 as FQGNSA. Trimming took 1 base from V and 3 from J; bases not matched to a gene: 2. This CDR3 has 15 amino acids. The CDR3 nucleotides are TGTGCCAGCAGCTTAGTCGGGACAGGGGGCTACGAGCAGTACTTC. Residues: CASSLVGTGGYEQYF. Full variable domain (remainder filled in from reference TRBV7-2 and TRBJ2-7): GAGVSQSPSNKVTEKGKDVELRCDPISGHTALYWYRQSLGQGLEFLIYFQGNSAPDKSGLPSDRFSAERTGGSVSTLTIQRTQQEDSAVYLCASSLVGTGGYEQYFGPGTRLTVT.

The rearrangement uses TRBV7-8 and TRBJ2-7; 9 bases fit TRBD1. The CDR3 runs to 15 residues. Trimming took 5 bases from V and 0 from J; bases not matched to a gene: 5. CDR1 and CDR2 (germline): SGHVS, FQNEAQ. CDR3 sequence (DNA): TGTGCCAGCAGCGCGTACAGGGGGCTCTCCTACGAGCAGTACTTC. Encoded protein: CASSAYRGLSYEQYF.

The table lists this clone with a few counts. The rearrangement joins TRBV19 to TRBJ1-1; TRBD1 matches 8 bases. This CDR3 has 13 residues. The ends lost 5 bases at V and 6 bases at J; junction bases unmatched: 5. The germline V gene has CDR1 LNHDA and CDR2 SQIVND (reference sequence). CDR3 residues: CASSYGQGSEAFF. In nucleotides, the CDR3 is TGTGCCAGTAGTTATGGACAGGGCTCTGAAGCTTTCTTT.

This chain uses TRBV5-1 with TRBJ2-2; D is possibly TRBD1 (6 bases). Trimming removed 4 bases at V and 5 bases at J, with 12 bases between. The CDR3 runs 14 residues. Germline assignment: CDR1 SGHRS and CDR2 YFSETQ. The CDR3 protein is CASSQIQGTGELFF. As DNA, the CDR3 is TGCGCCAGCAGCCAAATACAGGGAACCGGGGAGCTGTTTTTT.

This chain connects TRBV6-6 to TRBJ1-2; TRBD1 agrees at 7 bases. The CDR3 is 14 residues long. With 5 bases clipped from V and 1 base from J, the junction kept 4 bases outside the gene matches. The germline gives CDR1 MNHNY, CDR2 SVGAGI (reference sequence). The CDR3 spells CASSPRDSNYGYTF. CDR3 sequence (DNA): TGTGCCAGCAGTCCCCGGGACAGTAACTATGGCTACACCTTC.

This clone was seen a few times. At one end, the junction sequence differs from germline, possibly due to a read error. The gene calls are TRBV29-1 and TRBJ2-2; the D gene is possibly TRBD2 (6 bases). CDR1 is SQVTM, CDR2 ANQGSEA, per germline. The CDR3 runs to 17 residues. DNA for the CDR3: TGCAGCGTTGACCGGCAGGGTCAACTACCGAACACCGGGGGGCTGTTTTTT. It specifies CSVDRQGQLPNTGGLFF.

This clone turned up a few times. The chain uses TRBV2 and TRBJ2-3, with 9 bases fitting TRBD1. The CDR3 runs 15 residues. Germline loops: CDR1 SNHLY, CDR2 FYNNEI. V shed 6 bases, J shed 1 base, and the junction held 5 bases outside the gene matches. The CDR3 protein is CASSRRTGGTDTQYF. The CDR3 coding sequence is TGTGCCAGCAGCCGAAGGACAGGGGGCACAGATACGCAGTATTTT.

The chain recombines TRBV2 with TRBJ1-6, with D hard to call. CDR3 length: 15 residues. Germline CDR1 SNHLY, CDR2 FYNNEI. V was cut by 3 bases and J by 9 bases, with 15 bases left in between. The CDR3 nucleotides read TGTGCCAGCAGTGATCGAGGGAGGGAATTTTCACCCCTCCACTTT. This gives the protein CASSDRGREFSPLHF.

This clone occurred a few times. The genes are TRBV5-4 and TRBJ2-7; the match to TRBD2 covers 11 bases. J lost 2 bases, V lost 5 bases, and 9 bases had no gene match. This CDR3 comprises 16 residues. Per the germline V gene, CDR1 is SGHNT and CDR2 is YYREEE (reference sequence). In nucleotides, the CDR3 is TGTGCCAGCAGTGGGCAGAAGACTAGCGGGGCCTACGAGCAGTACTTC. This codes for CASSGQKTSGAYEQYF.